The sequence of this T cell receptor beta chain was determined in a study of CD8 T cells in ankylosing spondylitis. Generation of TCR beta libraries employed quantitative 5'-RACE incorporating molecular barcodes. MiXCR was run by TCRdb on the 5' RACE reads, yielding one entry per CDR3 protein. The data hold around 35,000 distinct CDR3 sequences, with more than 9.5% observed a single time. Study-level findings and limits: Matched ankylosing spondylitis synovial fluid reportedly showed significant enrichment of disease-linked clones. Earlier literature documents some of the motif variants in reactive arthritis synovial fluid and blood.

This clonotype has a count of ten or more. Antigen: not known. With 6 bases removed from V and 2 bases from J, the gap between germline ends came to 6 bases. This CDR3 contains 12 residues. This chain links TRBV12-3 or TRBV12-4 with TRBJ2-3; D is ambiguous. This TCR was recovered from a male donor with ankylosing spondylitis. Sequencing was performed on synovial fluid, either unsorted or a sorted T cell fraction (not recorded which). The CDR3 loop reads CASSPPTDTQYF. The CDR3 DNA reads TGTGCCAGCAGCCCCCCCACAGATACGCAGTATTTT.